Following are 14 T cell receptor beta chains from one sample sequenced in a study of vaccination effects on CD4 cells after COVID-19. Cultured cells yielded isolated CD4+ T cells after less than 11 days. PCR confirmed that the person was infected with SARS-CoV-2 between March and December 2020. Participants completed two doses of the BNT162b2 or mRNA-1273 vaccine. No cognate antigen is known for these TCRs. Clones were read by immunoSEQ multiplex PCR, and TCRdb kept only the in-frame ones, dropping some. The sample holds roughly 46,000 clones; under 85% are singletons and the top ten take about 5.4%. The specimen was CD4+ T cells from PBMCs cultured without peptide, collected after COVID-19 vaccination. These receptors were obtained from a human donor who had a prior SARS-CoV-2 infection.

The CDR3 DNA follows: TGTGCCAGTCAACGAGGTCCCTATAATTCACCCCTCCACTTT. Translating it yields CASQRGPYNSPLHF. This chain links TRBV19 with TRBJ1-6; D not certain. CDR1 is LNHDA and CDR2 is SQIVND in the germline V gene (reference sequence). V was trimmed by 8 bases and J by 2 bases, leaving 10 bases between them. This CDR3 comprises 14 residues.

The chain couples TRBV7-2 to TRBJ2-7, with a weak D call TRBD2 (6 bases). The CDR3 contains 15 residues. Germline V gene sequence: CDR1 SGHTA, CDR2 FQGNSA. Trimming left V 0 bases short and J 4 bases short, with 13 bases between. CDR3 residues: CASSLAGTPIYEQYF. The CDR3 DNA reads as TGTGCCAGCAGCTTAGCCGGGACTCCCATATACGAGCAGTACTTC.

J is TRBJ1-6 and V is TRBV21-1; the table names TRBD1, a call not compared with the DNA. TRBV21-1 is a pseudogene segment. This CDR3 region has 16 residues. CDR3 sequence: CASSAKPGQGISPLHF. The CDR3 nucleotides read TGTGCCAGCAGCGCCAAACCGGGACAGGGCATTTCACCCCTCCACTTT.

This chain uses TRBV5-5 with TRBJ2-7, with D unresolved. Germline assignment: CDR1 SGHKS and CDR2 YYEKEE (reference sequence). The CDR3 loop spans 14 amino acids. V lost 1 base and J 3 bases, leaving 11 bases between the germline ends. CDR3 sequence (DNA): TGTGCCAGCAGCTTGCAAGGATTGAACTACGAGCAGTACTTC. Amino acids: CASSLQGLNYEQYF.

The J gene is TRBJ2-7, the V gene TRBV5-1; no clear D gene. This CDR3 is 16 amino acids long. Trimming stripped 4 bases from V and 5 bases from J, with 22 bases between. Germline CDR1 reads SGHRS; CDR2 reads YFSETQ. For the CDR3, the DNA is TGCGCCAGCAGCCTCCACCCCGTCCCTGACTTTGACGAGCAGTACTTC. Translated: CASSLHPVPDFDEQYF.

The chain recombines TRBV5-1 with TRBJ2-4; 7 bases align to TRBD2. Germline loops: CDR1 SGHRS, CDR2 YFSETQ. This CDR3 is 14 amino acids long. V was pared by 6 bases and J by 7 bases, with 10 bases of the junction left unmatched. CDR3 bases: TGCGCCAGCACCCTGGGGGGGGAGTCGAACATTCAGTACTTC. This translates into CASTLGGESNIQYF.

The chain couples TRBV5-1 to TRBJ1-1; no firm D call. This CDR3 contains 15 residues. Germline CDR1 and CDR2: SGHRS and YFSETQ. Trimming removed 0 bases at V and 1 base at J, with 10 bases between. This CDR3 reads CASSLVGTQNTEAFF. For the CDR3, the DNA is TGCGCCAGCAGCTTGGTGGGCACACAGAACACTGAAGCTTTCTTT.

This clone was seen a few times. The rearrangement uses TRBV9 and TRBJ1-6; 7 bases are shared with TRBD1. J was trimmed by 9 bases and V by 0 bases; bases with no gene match: 6. The CDR3 covers 15 residues. From germline, CDR1 is SGDLS and CDR2 YYNGEE. The CDR3 reads CASSVGKGAPSPLHF. The CDR3 DNA is TGTGCCAGCAGCGTAGGGAAGGGGGCTCCTTCACCCCTCCACTTT.

This clone has more than one count but fewer than ten. The V call is TRBV2, the J call TRBJ1-2, with 11 positions matching TRBD1. There are 13 residues in the CDR3. Germline V gene lookup returns CDR1 SNHLY and CDR2 FYNNEI. Unmatched junction bases numbered 6, after V lost 7 bases and J lost 8 bases. CDR3 nucleotides: TGTGCCAGCATTGGGACAGGGGGTCGGGGCTACACCTTC. Protein sequence: CASIGTGGRGYTF. Supplemented by reference TRBV2 and TRBJ1-2, the full variable domain reads EPEVTQTPSHQVTQMGQEVILRCVPISNHLYFYWYRQILGQKVEFLVSFYNNEISEKSEIFDDQFSVERPDGSNFTLKIRSTKLEDSAMYFCASIGTGGRGYTFGSGTRLTVV.

The rearrangement uses TRBV16 and TRBJ2-7; D unclear. The CDR3 is 14 residues long. V lost 1 base and J 2 bases, leaving 9 bases between the germline ends. Germline CDR1 KGHSY, CDR2 FQNENV. CDR3 loop: CASSQFRRAYEQYF. In DNA form, the CDR3 reads TGTGCCAGCAGCCAATTCCGCCGGGCCTACGAGCAGTACTTC.

The chain is built from TRBV2 and TRBJ1-1; 7 bases line up with TRBD1. The CDR3 contains 14 residues. The V segment lost 5 bases and the J segment 3 bases; nucleotides outside the gene matches: 6. In germline, CDR1 is SNHLY, CDR2 FYNNEI. The CDR3 bases are TGTGCCAGCAGTAGGGACAGTTGGGACACTGAAGCTTTCTTT. Protein product: CASSRDSWDTEAFF.

This chain links TRBV10-3 with TRBJ1-1; a possible D gene is TRBD1 (5 bases). This CDR3 region has 13 residues. Germline assignment: CDR1 ENHRY and CDR2 SYGVKD. Trimming took 10 bases from V and 1 from J, leaving 13 bases between them. The CDR3 sequence is CATKGPTNTEAFF. CDR3 coding DNA: TGTGCCACAAAGGGGCCTACGAACACTGAAGCTTTCTTT.

The CDR3 loop reads CASSEKKDNVLTF. The CDR3 region has the DNA TGTGCCAGCAGTGAAAAGAAGGACAACGTCCTGACTTTC. The rearrangement uses TRBV25-1 and TRBJ2-6; no clear D gene. Trimming took off 2 bases at V and 9 bases at J, with 8 bases between the two ends. In germline, CDR1 is MGHDK, CDR2 SYGVNS. The CDR3 is 13 residues long.

CDR3 sequence (DNA): TGCAGCGTTGAAAGCGGGGGGCCACCATACGAGCAGTACTTC. It encodes CSVESGGPPYEQYF. The genes are TRBV29-1 and TRBJ2-7, with 9 bases identical to TRBD2. CDR3 length: 14 residues. Germline V gene sequence: CDR1 SQVTM, CDR2 ANQGSEA. V lost 2 bases and J lost 4; bases outside the gene matches: 6.